Listed here are 17 T cell receptor beta chains from one sample, sequenced in a study of T cell responses to AZD1222 COVID-19 vaccine. The method was immunoSEQ multiplex PCR; TCRdb's version includes in-frame clones alone and lacks a portion of them. Among about 140,000 clones listed, roughly 90% were seen once. The specimen was peripheral blood, collected 28 days after the second AZD1222 dose. These TCRs come from an adult who received the AZD1222 COVID-19 vaccine.

The chain joins TRBV4-3 to TRBJ1-5; D not resolved. There are 15 residues in the CDR3. The V end was cut by 0 bases, the J end by 0 bases, with 6 bases between. Germline V gene lookup returns CDR1 LGHNA and CDR2 YSLEER. The CDR3 is CASSQDGHSNQPQHF. The CDR3 region has the DNA TGCGCCAGCAGCCAAGATGGCCATAGCAATCAGCCCCAGCATTTT.

V usage is TRBV7-9 and J usage is TRBJ2-2, with D tentatively TRBD1 (6 bases). Germline loops: CDR1 SEHNR, CDR2 FQNEAQ (reference sequence). CDR3 length: 16 amino acids. Trimming removed 1 base from V and 5 bases from J, with 14 bases in between. In DNA, the CDR3 is TGTGCCAGCAGCTTAGTTGGGCAGGGGAAGACCGGGGAGCTGTTTTTT. Its translation: CASSLVGQGKTGELFF. Full variable domain (rest looked up from reference TRBV7-9 and TRBJ2-2): DTGVSQNPRHKITKRGQNVTFRCDPISEHNRLYWYRQTLGQGPEFLTYFQNEAQLEKSRLLSDRFSAERPKGSFSTLEIQRTEQGDSAMYLCASSLVGQGKTGELFFGEGSRLTVL.

The rearrangement joins TRBV29-1 to TRBJ1-2, with 10 bases aligning to TRBD1. This CDR3 is built from 14 residues. CDR1 is SQVTM and CDR2 is ANQGSEA in the germline V gene. Trimming at V came to 7 bases and at J to 5 bases, leaving 10 bases not matched to a gene. The CDR3 here is CSAGGDRGLYGYTF. The CDR3 coding sequence is TGCAGCGCTGGCGGCGACAGGGGGCTGTATGGCTACACCTTC.

This chain joins TRBV14 and TRBJ1-2; a possible D gene is TRBD1 (5 bases). This CDR3 is built from 14 residues. The germline CDR1 and CDR2 sequences are SGHDN and FVKESK. Trimming took 5 bases from V and 2 from J, leaving 12 bases between them. The CDR3 nucleotides are TGTGCCAGCAGCAGAGAGGGACCGAACTATGGCTACACCTTC. It encodes CASSREGPNYGYTF. The whole variable domain, filled in from reference TRBV14 and TRBJ1-2, reads EAGVTQFPSHSVIEKGQTVTLRCDPISGHDNLYWYRRVMGKEIKFLLHFVKESKQDESGMPNNRFLAERTGGTYSTLKVQPAELEDSGVYFCASSREGPNYGYTFGSGTRLTVV.

The J gene is TRBJ1-1, the V gene TRBV7-2, with a possible D match to TRBD1 (6 bases). CDR1 and CDR2 from the germline V gene are SGHTA and FQGNSA. V lost 1 base and J lost 4, with 10 bases in between. There are 14 residues in the CDR3. For the CDR3, the DNA is TGTGCCAGCAGCTTAGACAGGGTTGGCACTGAAGCTTTCTTT. It yields the protein CASSLDRVGTEAFF.

This clone was observed once. The rearrangement links TRBV5-1 to TRBJ1-6, with D possibly being TRBD1 (5 bases). Germline V lookup: CDR1 SGHRS, CDR2 YFSETQ. With 2 bases removed from V and 7 bases from J, the gap between germline ends came to 16 bases. The CDR3 spans 16 residues. The CDR3: CASSFNPGRGNSPLHF. The CDR3, as DNA: TGCGCCAGCAGCTTTAATCCTGGACGGGGGAATTCACCCCTCCACTTT.

The CDR3: CATRAPTNYGYTF. As DNA, the CDR3 is TGTGCCACCCGGGCCCCAACTAACTATGGCTACACCTTC. The chain employs TRBV28 and TRBJ1-2; D unresolved. This CDR3 contains 13 residues. Trimming pared 10 bases from V and 0 bases from J, leaving 12 bases between. Germline CDR1 reads MDHEN; CDR2 reads SYDVKM.

This chain uses TRBV9 with TRBJ2-7, with TRBD1 as a possible D gene (5 bases). With 0 bases removed from V and 7 bases from J, the gap between germline ends came to 20 bases. Germline V gene data show CDR1 as SGDLS and CDR2 as YYNGEE. CDR3 length: 16 residues. The chain's CDR3 is CASSVGGTGLSWEQYF. DNA of the CDR3: TGTGCCAGCAGCGTAGGAGGTACAGGCCTCTCTTGGGAGCAGTACTTC.

The chain employs TRBV5-1 and TRBJ2-7; 8 positions agree with TRBD2. V was clipped by 0 bases and J by 5 bases; unmatched bases: 4. The V gene's germline CDR1 is SGHRS and CDR2 YFSETQ. CDR3 length: 14 amino acids. The CDR3 is CASSLAGRADEQYF. CDR3 bases: TGCGCCAGCAGCTTGGCCGGGAGGGCCGACGAGCAGTACTTC.

This clone was observed a few times. The chain uses TRBV25-1 and TRBJ2-2; D not certain. This CDR3 is built from 14 residues. Trimming pared 2 bases from V and 6 bases from J, leaving 10 bases between. Germline-derived CDR1 and CDR2 are MGHDK and SYGVNS. This chain's CDR3 is CASSEPAEAGELFF. CDR3 nucleotides: TGTGCCAGCAGTGAACCCGCAGAGGCCGGGGAGCTGTTTTTT.

The rearrangement uses TRBV18 and TRBJ1-6, with 7 bases aligning to TRBD1. This CDR3 is 14 amino acids long. V was clipped by 3 bases and J by 8 bases; unmatched bases: 4. Germline CDR1 and CDR2: KGHSH and LQKENI. CDR3 DNA: TGTGCCAGCTCACCGAAGGGGGCCGATTCACCCCTCCACTTT. It yields the protein CASSPKGADSPLHF.

The chain joins TRBV24-1 to TRBJ2-7; D might be TRBD2 (6 bases). This CDR3 region has 14 residues. Between the trimmed V and J ends, which lost 0 bases and 7 bases, there was a span of 12 bases. Germline V gene lookup returns CDR1 KGHDR and CDR2 SFDVKD. Here the CDR3 DNA reads TGTGCCACCAGTGATTTGCCCGGGGCGGGGGAGCAGTACTTC. Its protein is CATSDLPGAGEQYF.

This chain joins TRBV19 and TRBJ2-4; TRBD1 aligns across 7 bases. The V and J ends lost 3 bases and 4 bases, in that order; junction bases with no gene match: 12. CDR3 length equals 17 residues. Germline V gene sequence: CDR1 LNHDA, CDR2 SQIVND (reference sequence). CDR3 nucleotide sequence: TGTGCCAGTAGTATCCCCTCAGGTTCACAGGGGAAAAACATTCAGTACTTC. This codes for CASSIPSGSQGKNIQYF.

The V call is TRBV5-5, the J call TRBJ1-1; TRBD1 aligns across 9 bases. Per the germline V gene, CDR1 is SGHKS and CDR2 is YYEKEE (reference sequence). V lost 4 bases to trimming and J lost 1 base; unmatched junction nucleotides: 8. The CDR3 loop spans 16 amino acids. CDR3 sequence reads: CASSPTSGQGNTEAFF. CDR3 nucleotides: TGTGCCAGCAGCCCTACATCGGGACAGGGGAACACTGAAGCTTTCTTT.

The gene calls are TRBV6-6 and TRBJ1-6; TRBD1 might be the D (6 bases). The germline CDR1 and CDR2 sequences are MNHNY and SVGAGI (reference sequence). Trimming removed 0 bases from V and 5 bases from J, with 11 bases in between. This CDR3 has 16 amino acids. The DNA of the CDR3 is TGTGCCAGCAGTTACTCGGGGGCTGGGAATAATTCACCCCTCCACTTT. The encoded protein is CASSYSGAGNNSPLHF.

This chain connects TRBV21-1 to TRBJ1-3. TRBV21-1 is given as a pseudogene. The CDR3 is made up of 18 amino acids. CDR3 amino acids: CASSKEACSPSSGNTIYF. CDR3 sequence (DNA): TGTGCCAGCAGCAAAGAGGCTTGCAGCCCGAGCTCTGGAAACACCATATATTTT.

This clone was detected only a few times. The chain combines TRBV19 with TRBJ1-1; a weak D match, TRBD1 (6 bases). CDR3 length equals 14 residues. Germline V gene data show CDR1 as LNHDA and CDR2 as SQIVND (reference sequence). Trimming shortened V by 6 bases and J by 1 base, and 12 bases separated the two germline ends. The CDR3 spells CASRHRERNTEAFF. The CDR3 nucleotides read TGTGCCAGTAGGCACAGGGAGCGGAACACTGAAGCTTTCTTT.